This T cell receptor beta chain comes out of a study of shared clonotypes between healthy human individuals. Positively selected for CCR7, the CD45RO-negative cells used as naive CD8 cells excluded terminally differentiated effector memory CD45RA+ cells. Each of the donors was a healthy adult who was HIV-negative and had not had a recent acute infection or vaccination. A remark on this clone: The target antigen is unknown.

Whole-study findings and limits: The study generally estimated greater richness for naive than memory subsets.

This was a deep-level run. DNA at around 200 ng, approximately 30,000 T cell genomes, went into sorted-subset replicate PCRs. Method: immunoSEQ multiplex PCR; TCRdb's copy keeps in-frame clones and lacks some. The data show about 590,000 clones, over 95% seen once. The CDR3 contains 16 residues. Germline V gives CDR1 SEHNR, CDR2 FQNEAQ (reference sequence). The ends lost 5 bases at V and 0 bases at J; junction bases unmatched: 8. The sequence derives from a woman younger than 45 in good health. The chain is built from TRBV7-9 and TRBJ1-1; 8 positions agree with TRBD1. Material for sequencing was naive CD8+ T cells sorted from blood. The CDR3: CASSPDRAGMNTEAFF. The CDR3 DNA reads TGTGCCAGCAGCCCGGACAGGGCGGGGATGAACACTGAAGCTTTCTTT.